One sample yielded the 9 T cell receptor beta chains listed below, sequenced in a study of cytomegalovirus exposure and HLA in healthy donors. The PCR ran on 60 Vbeta and 13 Jbeta primers. Assay used: immunoSEQ multiplex PCR; TCRdb lists only in-frame clones, some missing. The data contain some 180,000 clones, around 80% of them singletons. Sequenced input: PBMCs. These TCRs come from a male donor in good health and CMV-seronegative.

This clone has a handful of counts. The chain employs TRBV6-1 and TRBJ2-5; 7 bases fit TRBD2. Germline V lookup: CDR1 MNHNS, CDR2 SASEGT. The J segment lost 2 bases and the V segment lost 7 bases, leaving 4 bases of the junction unmatched. This CDR3 comprises 13 residues. CDR3 bases: TGTGCCAGCAACTCGGGGGGACAAGAGACCCAGTACTTC. Translation: CASNSGGQETQYF.

The chain links TRBV7-2 to TRBJ2-7, with 7 nucleotides matching TRBD2. The CDR3 is 13 residues long. The trim removed 5 bases at V and 7 bases at J, leaving 8 bases unmatched. The V gene's germline CDR1 is SGHTA and CDR2 FQGNSA. The CDR3 region has the DNA TGTGCCAGCAGCCTCAGCGGGGCTTTGGAGCAGTACTTC. This codes for CASSLSGALEQYF.

The rearrangement uses TRBV7-9 and TRBJ2-2; 9 bases map to TRBD2. V gave up 2 bases and J gave up 7 bases; unmatched junction bases: 5. CDR1 and CDR2 from the germline V gene are SEHNR and FQNEAQ (reference sequence). This CDR3 contains 15 residues. As DNA, the CDR3 is TGTGCCAGCAGCTTACGAGCGGGGGGCGGCGGGGAGCTGTTTTTT. Translating it yields CASSLRAGGGGELFF. The full variable domain, in which reference TRBV7-9 and TRBJ2-2 provide the parts outside the CDR3, is DTGVSQNPRHKITKRGQNVTFRCDPISEHNRLYWYRQTLGQGPEFLTYFQNEAQLEKSRLLSDRFSAERPKGSFSTLEIQRTEQGDSAMYLCASSLRAGGGGELFFGEGSRLTVL.

The chain links TRBV14 to TRBJ1-2; perhaps TRBD1 as D (5 bases). Trimming pared 2 bases from V and 2 bases from J, leaving 6 bases between. This CDR3 spans 13 amino acids. CDR1 SGHDN and CDR2 FVKESK come from the germline V gene. The CDR3 here is CASSQQGNYGYTF. The DNA for the CDR3 is TGTGCCAGCAGCCAACAGGGAAACTATGGCTACACCTTC.

The rearrangement joins TRBV6-1 to TRBJ1-6; D ambiguous. This CDR3 is built from 14 residues. In germline, CDR1 is MNHNS, CDR2 SASEGT. The V end lost 1 base, the J end lost 10 bases, and 11 bases lay between the germline ends. CDR3 region: CASSEESVVSPLHF. DNA for the CDR3: TGTGCCAGCAGTGAAGAGAGTGTTGTGTCACCCCTCCACTTT.

The chain couples TRBV9 to TRBJ1-2, with 7 nucleotides matching TRBD1. Germline trimming cut 4 bases from V and 4 bases from J; bases unmatched to any gene: 10. The CDR3 contains 15 residues. In germline, CDR1 is SGDLS, CDR2 YYNGEE. CDR3 protein: CASSTRGAGGYGYTF. CDR3 DNA sequence: TGTGCCAGCAGCACCCGAGGGGCAGGGGGCTATGGCTACACCTTC.

The V and J genes are TRBV5-1 and TRBJ2-7; 8 bases are shared with TRBD1. Per the germline V gene, CDR1 is SGHRS and CDR2 is YFSETQ. V shed 4 bases, J shed 0 bases, and the junction held 6 bases outside the gene matches. This CDR3 region has 15 residues. This CDR3 is CASSPRQGASYEQYF. The CDR3 coding sequence is TGCGCCAGCAGCCCACGGCAGGGGGCCTCCTACGAGCAGTACTTC.

The J gene is TRBJ2-7, the V gene TRBV7-8; D uncertain. V dropped 1 base and J dropped 4 bases, with 5 bases sitting between them. This CDR3 spans 12 amino acids. The germline CDR1 and CDR2 sequences are SGHVS and FQNEAQ. This CDR3 reads CASSLDVYEQYF. The DNA of the CDR3 is TGTGCCAGCAGCTTAGATGTATACGAGCAGTACTTC.

The chain carries TRBV5-1 and TRBJ1-4; D might be TRBD1 (5 bases). The V end was cut by 1 base, the J end by 2 bases, with 9 bases between. This CDR3 region has 15 residues. The germline V gene encodes CDR1 SGHRS and CDR2 YFSETQ. The CDR3 here is CASSLLGGTNEKLFF. The CDR3 bases are TGCGCCAGCAGCTTGCTGGGGGGGACTAATGAAAAACTGTTTTTT. Complete variable domain (other parts from reference TRBV5-1 and TRBJ1-4): KAGVTQTPRYLIKTRGQQVTLSCSPISGHRSVSWYQQTPGQGLQFLFEYFSETQRNKGNFPGRFSGRQFSNSRSEMNVSTLELGDSALYLCASSLLGGTNEKLFFGSGTQLSVL.